Presented here are 29 T cell receptor beta chains from one specimen sequenced in a study of blood T cell repertoires in COVID-19. Sequencing was performed with immunoSEQ multiplex PCR; in TCRdb, only in-frame clones are kept and a portion is missing. The sample contains nearly 45,000 clones, approximately 90% of which appear only once. The material sequenced was peripheral blood. All receptors derive from a man aged 40-49 years with COVID-19, enrolled during active disease.

V gene TRBV18 combines with J gene TRBJ2-1; the match to TRBD2 covers 10 bases. This CDR3 spans 15 amino acids. Germline-derived CDR1 and CDR2 are KGHSH and LQKENI. V gave up 3 bases and J gave up 4 bases; unmatched junction bases: 3. The CDR3 sequence is CASSPTSGPYNEQFF. In DNA, the CDR3 is TGTGCCAGCTCACCGACTAGCGGGCCTTACAATGAGCAGTTCTTC.

The chain has TRBV4-2 and TRBJ2-1, with 9 bases matching TRBD1. V lost 3 bases, J lost 9 bases, and 6 bases stayed unmatched. Looked up from germline, CDR1 is LGHNA and CDR2 is YNFKEQ. The CDR3 has 14 amino acids. The CDR3 DNA is TGTGCCAGCAGCCAGACCGGACAGGGGACTGAGCAGTTCTTC. The encoded protein is CASSQTGQGTEQFF.

This chain connects TRBV28 to TRBJ1-1; TRBD1 matches 7 bases. CDR1 is MDHEN and CDR2 is SYDVKM in the germline V gene. V lost 5 bases and J lost 0; bases outside the gene matches: 15. The CDR3 spans 18 residues. The CDR3 sequence is CASSRNRGLRRMNTEAFF. DNA for the CDR3: TGTGCCAGCAGTCGGAACAGGGGTCTTAGGAGGATGAACACTGAAGCTTTCTTT.

This clone occurred a few times. The gene calls are TRBV30 and TRBJ1-1; D uncertain. CDR1 GTSNPN and CDR2 SVGIG come from the germline V gene (reference sequence). This CDR3 has 11 residues. Trimming pared 2 bases from V and 6 bases from J, leaving 7 bases between. CDR3 in amino acids: CAWSRGAEAFF. In DNA, the CDR3 is TGTGCCTGGAGTCGAGGCGCTGAAGCTTTCTTT. Looking up the rest from reference TRBV30 and TRBJ1-1 gives the full variable domain: SQTIHQWPATLVQPVGSPLSLECTVEGTSNPNLYWYRQAAGRGLQLLFYSVGIGQISSEVPQNLSASRPQDRQFILSSKKLLLSDSGFYLCAWSRGAEAFFGQGTRLTVV.

V is TRBV19 and J is TRBJ2-2, with TRBD2 identical over 8 bases. Germline V CDR1 and CDR2: LNHDA, SQIVND (reference sequence). The length of the CDR3 is 15 residues. The V and J ends lost 8 bases and 5 bases, in that order; junction bases with no gene match: 10. In DNA, the CDR3 is TGTGCCAGTCAAGGAAGCGGGAGCCCAACCGGGGAGCTGTTTTTT. As protein: CASQGSGSPTGELFF.

V and J are TRBV5-1 and TRBJ1-6; TRBD1 matches at 9 bases. This CDR3 is built from 17 residues. CDR1 is SGHRS, CDR2 YFSETQ, per germline. After removal of 3 bases from V and 6 bases from J, the junction contained 10 bases not matched to a gene. The DNA for the CDR3 is TGCGCCAGCAGCTGGGACAGGGCGGGCTACGGTAATTCACCCCTCCACTTT. Encoded protein: CASSWDRAGYGNSPLHF.

This clone was counted once. The chain combines TRBV5-5 with TRBJ1-2, with 7 nucleotides matching TRBD1. CDR3 length: 15 amino acids. The ends lost 2 bases at V and 4 bases at J; junction bases unmatched: 8. Germline-derived CDR1 and CDR2 are SGHKS and YYEKEE (reference sequence). In nucleotides, the CDR3 is TGTGCCAGCAGCTTTACGGGACAGTCCTTCTATGGCTACACCTTC. It yields the protein CASSFTGQSFYGYTF.

The chain couples TRBV6-5 to TRBJ1-2; TRBD1 matches 7 bases. Germline CDR1 is MNHEY and CDR2 is SVGAGI. Trimming took 5 bases from V and 6 from J; bases not matched to a gene: 6. This CDR3 is 13 amino acids long. The CDR3: CASSHEGADGYTF. The CDR3 bases are TGTGCCAGCAGTCATGAGGGGGCGGATGGCTACACCTTC.

The count of this clone is one. The chain is built from TRBV23-1 and TRBJ2-7; D uncertain. TRBV23-1 is an ORF for which the function is uncertain. The V end lost 4 bases, the J end lost 6 bases, and 7 bases lay between the germline ends. The CDR3 sequence is 11 residues long. The chain's CDR3 is CASSLTIEQYF. As DNA, the CDR3 is TGCGCCAGCAGTCTTACAATCGAGCAGTACTTC.

J is TRBJ1-6 and V is TRBV7-8; TRBD1 agrees at 8 bases. Germline CDR1 reads SGHVS; CDR2 reads FQNEAQ. Losses at the gene ends were 5 bases for V and 0 bases for J; bases not matched to a gene: 6. The CDR3 loop spans 17 amino acids. CDR3 sequence: CASSPQGASSYNSPLHF. For the CDR3, the DNA is TGTGCCAGCAGCCCGCAGGGGGCTAGCTCCTATAATTCACCCCTCCACTTT.

The V and J genes are TRBV7-2 and TRBJ1-1, with D maybe TRBD1 (6 bases). The CDR3 extends over 15 amino acids. Trimming left V 4 bases short and J 1 base short, with 13 bases between. CDR1 is SGHTA and CDR2 is FQGNSA in the germline V gene. CDR3 region: CASSWGPGGNTEAFF. The DNA for the CDR3 is TGTGCCAGCAGCTGGGGGCCGGGTGGGAACACTGAAGCTTTCTTT.

V and J are TRBV11-3 and TRBJ2-7, with TRBD2 as a possible D gene (6 bases). Looked up from germline, CDR1 is SGHNT and CDR2 is YENEEA. Deletions cut 3 bases from V and 2 bases from J, with 20 bases between. This CDR3 is 17 amino acids long. CDR3 loop: CASSFRGTGYTTYEQYF. DNA of the CDR3: TGTGCCAGCAGCTTCCGGGGGACGGGATACACTACCTACGAGCAGTACTTC.

The rearrangement uses TRBV19 and TRBJ1-1, with 9 bases lining up with TRBD1. After removal of 6 bases from V and 3 bases from J, the junction contained 2 bases not matched to a gene. CDR1 is LNHDA, CDR2 SQIVND, per germline (reference sequence). This CDR3 comprises 13 residues. The CDR3 coding sequence is TGTGCCAGTAGAGACAGGGGGTACACTGAAGCTTTCTTT. Translated, it gives CASRDRGYTEAFF.

J is TRBJ2-3 and V is TRBV4-2; 8 bases fit TRBD2. Looked up from germline, CDR1 is LGHNA and CDR2 is YNFKEQ. V gave up 2 bases and J gave up 3 bases; unmatched junction bases: 4. The CDR3 has 15 residues. CDR3 in DNA: TGTGCCAGCAGCCAAAGCCAGCGGGAGACAGATACGCAGTATTTT. It is translated as CASSQSQRETDTQYF.

The chain has TRBV5-5 and TRBJ2-7, with 7 bases fitting TRBD1. There are 11 residues in the CDR3. Germline V gene data show CDR1 as SGHKS and CDR2 as YYEKEE (reference sequence). Trimming removed 7 bases from V and 5 bases from J; junction bases left unmatched: 3. The CDR3 DNA reads TGTGCCAGCTTGACAGGGCACGAGCAGTACTTC. It is translated as CASLTGHEQYF.

The chain is built from TRBV3-1 (or the pseudogene TRBV3-2) and TRBJ2-1; D remains unclear. Germline assignment: CDR1 LGHDT and CDR2 YNNKEL (reference sequence). CDR3 length equals 12 residues. V gave up 4 bases and J gave up 7 bases, with 8 bases separating them. For the CDR3, the DNA is TGTGCCAGCAGCCTTCTTCGGAATGAGCAGTTCTTC. Protein product: CASSLLRNEQFF.

The chain is built from TRBV6-6 and TRBJ2-7; a weak D match, TRBD1 (6 bases). This CDR3 has 13 residues. Germline CDR1 MNHNY, CDR2 SVGAGI (reference sequence). Trimming cost V 5 bases and J 7 bases, with 15 bases left between them. The CDR3 spells CASSRNAQGEQYF. The CDR3 DNA reads as TGTGCCAGCAGTCGTAACGCCCAGGGGGAGCAGTACTTC.

This sequence joins TRBV25-1 and TRBJ1-5; no firm D call. Germline V gives CDR1 MGHDK, CDR2 SYGVNS. V gave up 1 base and J gave up 4 bases, with 5 bases separating them. This CDR3 contains 13 residues. Here the CDR3 reads CASSESGNQPQHF. The CDR3 DNA sequence: TGTGCCAGCAGTGAATCCGGGAATCAGCCCCAGCATTTT.

V gene TRBV19 combines with J gene TRBJ1-4, with TRBD1 as a possible D gene (5 bases). The CDR3 contains 14 residues. The V gene lost 5 bases and the J gene lost 4 bases, with 11 bases spanning the gap. CDR1 and CDR2 from the germline V gene are LNHDA and SQIVND (reference sequence). The DNA for the CDR3 is TGTGCCAGTAGTCCAGACAGCTTTAATGAAAAACTGTTTTTT. This translates into CASSPDSFNEKLFF.

The V call is TRBV3-1 (or the pseudogene TRBV3-2), the J call TRBJ2-5; the match to TRBD2 covers 12 bases. V lost 3 bases to trimming and J lost 5 bases; unmatched junction nucleotides: 7. CDR1 is LGHDT, CDR2 YNNKEL, per germline (reference sequence). The CDR3 has 16 residues. The CDR3 protein is CASSQASGRAGETQYF. CDR3 coding DNA: TGTGCCAGCAGCCAGGCTAGCGGGAGGGCCGGGGAGACCCAGTACTTC.

V and J are TRBV30 and TRBJ1-5; the D gene is possibly TRBD1 (6 bases). The V gene's germline CDR1 is GTSNPN and CDR2 SVGIG (reference sequence). This CDR3 contains 14 residues. Between the trimmed V and J ends, which lost 1 base and 1 base, there was a span of 8 bases. The CDR3 sequence: CAWSGGQSNQPQHF. The CDR3 DNA reads as TGTGCCTGGAGTGGAGGACAGAGCAATCAGCCCCAGCATTTT.

The chain combines TRBV6-1 with TRBJ2-1; 8 bases align to TRBD2. There are 16 residues in the CDR3. Germline trimming cut 3 bases from V and 8 bases from J; bases unmatched to any gene: 12. CDR1 is MNHNS, CDR2 SASEGT, per germline. This CDR3 reads CASSDGGRAGVHEQFF. The CDR3 coding sequence is TGTGCCAGCAGTGACGGAGGCCGAGCGGGGGTCCATGAGCAGTTCTTC.

The V call is TRBV4-2, the J call TRBJ2-5; tentatively, D is TRBD1 (5 bases). The CDR3 is 14 amino acids. With 6 bases removed from V and 3 bases from J, the gap between germline ends came to 14 bases. The germline gives CDR1 LGHNA, CDR2 YNFKEQ. CDR3 nucleotides: TGTGCCAGCAGTACCGGACACCTCGAAGAGACCCAGTACTTC. Protein product: CASSTGHLEETQYF.

This clone was recorded once. Other DNA sequences in the same sample also yield this CDR3. This chain uses TRBV18 with TRBJ2-5, with a weak D call TRBD2 (5 bases). There are 12 residues in the CDR3. Germline CDR1 KGHSH, CDR2 LQKENI. Trimming stripped 1 base from V and 5 bases from J, with 5 bases between. The CDR3 DNA reads as TGTGCCAGCTCACCACGCGGGGAGACCCAGTACTTC. Amino acids: CASSPRGETQYF.

The rearrangement joins TRBV10-1 to TRBJ2-2; D is possibly TRBD2 (5 bases). This CDR3 comprises 14 residues. V lost 3 bases and J lost 3, with 8 bases in between. Germline CDR1 and CDR2: WNHNN and SYGVQD (reference sequence). CDR3 sequence (DNA): TGCGCCAGCAGTGAAAAGAGGGACACCGGGGAGCTGTTTTTT. Protein product: CASSEKRDTGELFF.

The rearrangement uses TRBV5-1 and TRBJ1-1; D might be TRBD1 (5 bases). The length of the CDR3 is 15 residues. V was pared by 4 bases and J by 1 base, with 14 bases between. The germline gives CDR1 SGHRS, CDR2 YFSETQ. For the CDR3, the DNA is TGCGCCAGCAGCCTAATGACAGTGGGGAACACTGAAGCTTTCTTT. Its protein is CASSLMTVGNTEAFF.

The chain joins TRBV28 to TRBJ1-5; D perhaps matches TRBD1 (5 bases). V lost 6 bases and J 1 base, leaving 16 bases between the germline ends. The CDR3 contains 16 residues. Germline CDR1 reads MDHEN; CDR2 reads SYDVKM. CDR3 protein: CASSPQGGGSNQPQHF. The CDR3 DNA sequence: TGTGCCAGCAGCCCCCAGGGCGGGGGGAGCAATCAGCCCCAGCATTTT.

This clone was detected once. The chain couples TRBV7-3 to TRBJ2-5; 10 nucleotides align to TRBD1. Germline CDR1 is SGHTA and CDR2 is FQGTGA. Losses at the gene ends were 1 base for V and 4 bases for J; bases not matched to a gene: 0. The CDR3 sequence is 14 residues long. The DNA for the CDR3 is TGTGCCAGCAGCTTAAGGGACAGGGGAGAGACCCAGTACTTC. This translates into CASSLRDRGETQYF.

V gene TRBV6-5 combines with J gene TRBJ2-1, with D perhaps matching TRBD2 (6 bases). Trimming stripped 0 bases from V and 8 bases from J, with 14 bases between. CDR1 is MNHEY, CDR2 SVGAGI, per germline. The CDR3 loop spans 15 amino acids. The CDR3: CASSYSGGRLDEQFF. The CDR3 region has the DNA TGTGCCAGCAGTTACTCGGGGGGACGTTTGGATGAGCAGTTCTTC.